What follows are 25 T cell receptor beta chains derived from one specimen sequenced in a study of radiotherapy plus CTLA-4 blockade in lung cancer. Libraries were prepared by immunoSEQ multiplex PCR; TCRdb keeps only in-frame clonotypes and omits some of them. Among fewer than 55,000 clones, more than 75% were seen once, and the ten largest hold 25% to 35%. The starting material was peripheral blood, obtained from a patient treated with radiotherapy plus ipilimumab. The source is a human donor with non-small cell lung cancer whose response to radiotherapy plus ipilimumab could not be evaluated.

CDR3 protein: CASSYNGGSQPQHF. In DNA form, the CDR3 reads TGTGCCAGCAGTTACAACGGCGGAAGTCAGCCCCAGCATTTT. The chain joins TRBV6-5 to TRBJ1-5; D remains ambiguous. With 2 bases removed from V and 6 bases from J, the gap between germline ends came to 11 bases. The CDR3 extends over 14 amino acids. Germline lookup yields CDR1 MNHEY and CDR2 SVGAGI.

The J gene is TRBJ1-5, the V gene TRBV7-8, with a weak D call TRBD1 (6 bases). Germline V gene data show CDR1 as SGHVS and CDR2 as FQNEAQ. The CDR3 length is 17 residues. Between the trimmed V and J ends, which lost 3 bases and 3 bases, there was a span of 18 bases. DNA for the CDR3: TGTGCCAGCAGCTTTACTACCGGGACAAACTCCAATCAGCCCCAGCATTTT. It translates to CASSFTTGTNSNQPQHF.

The chain recombines TRBV19 with TRBJ2-5; TRBD1 matches 11 bases. The CDR3 loop spans 14 amino acids. Germline V gene data show CDR1 as LNHDA and CDR2 as SQIVND (reference sequence). The junction had 5 bases not matched to a gene; V was cut back by 7 bases and J by 4 bases. In DNA, the CDR3 is TGTGCCAGTACCCCGGGACAGGGGGGAGAGACCCAGTACTTC. Residues: CASTPGQGGETQYF.

V usage is TRBV28 and J usage is TRBJ1-5; 8 bases agree with TRBD1. CDR3 length: 15 residues. Germline CDR1 is MDHEN and CDR2 is SYDVKM. V lost 6 bases and J lost 7; bases outside the gene matches: 11. This CDR3 reads CASREIGTGGQPQHF. The CDR3 bases are TGTGCCAGCAGGGAAATAGGGACAGGCGGGCAGCCCCAGCATTTT.

CDR3 in DNA: TGCGCCAGCAGCTTGGGGACTGGAAGGGACAGGGACTACGAGCAGTACTTC. Encoded protein: CASSLGTGRDRDYEQYF. V gene TRBV5-1 combines with J gene TRBJ2-7; 9 bases match TRBD1. CDR1 is SGHRS, CDR2 YFSETQ, per germline. J was trimmed by 3 bases and V by 0 bases; bases with no gene match: 10. This CDR3 spans 17 amino acids.

The chain uses TRBV9 and TRBJ2-1, with a possible D match to TRBD2 (5 bases). Germline CDR1 is SGDLS and CDR2 is YYNGEE. This CDR3 region has 16 residues. V lost 0 bases and J lost 3, with 13 bases in between. CDR3 loop: CASSVEGGPNYNEQFF. The CDR3 DNA sequence: TGTGCCAGCAGCGTAGAGGGCGGGCCCAACTACAATGAGCAGTTCTTC.

This clone is a singleton in its sample. The rearrangement joins TRBV27 to TRBJ2-1; the match to TRBD1 covers 7 bases. Germline lookup yields CDR1 MNHEY and CDR2 SMNVEV (reference sequence). V lost 6 bases to trimming and J lost 8 bases; unmatched junction nucleotides: 7. The CDR3 totals 13 residues. CDR3 DNA: TGTGCCAGCAGCAGACAGGGAAAAGATGAGCAGTTCTTC. This encodes CASSRQGKDEQFF.

V is TRBV7-2 and J is TRBJ1-2; 9 nucleotides align to TRBD1. Trimming at V came to 1 base and at J to 7 bases, leaving 16 bases not matched to a gene. This CDR3 is 18 amino acids long. Germline V lookup: CDR1 SGHTA, CDR2 FQGNSA. The CDR3 is CASSLVVSLGQGGGGYTF. The CDR3 nucleotides read TGTGCCAGCAGCTTAGTGGTCTCCCTGGGACAGGGCGGTGGTGGCTACACCTTC.

The chain has TRBV7-9 and TRBJ2-4, with 7 bases identical to TRBD1. The length of the CDR3 is 15 residues. The V segment lost 3 bases and the J segment 3 bases; nucleotides outside the gene matches: 5. Germline loops: CDR1 SEHNR, CDR2 FQNEAQ (reference sequence). As DNA, the CDR3 is TGTGCCAGCAGCTTGAGGACAGGCTTCAAAAACATTCAGTACTTC. As protein: CASSLRTGFKNIQYF.

This clone was detected only once. This rearrangement joins TRBV4-3 to TRBJ2-5, with 8 positions matching TRBD2. This CDR3 is 16 amino acids long. Per the germline V gene, CDR1 is LGHNA and CDR2 is YSLEER. The junction had 10 bases not matched to a gene; V was cut back by 3 bases and J by 4 bases. The CDR3 DNA sequence: TGCGCCAGCAGCCAGTCACTAGCGGAAGGAGGAGAGACCCAGTACTTC. Translating gives CASSQSLAEGGETQYF.

This chain connects TRBV7-2 to TRBJ1-2, with TRBD1 identical over 7 bases. Germline V gives CDR1 SGHTA, CDR2 FQGNSA. The ends lost 5 bases at V and 7 bases at J; junction bases unmatched: 7. CDR3 length: 13 residues. CDR3: CASSMTGFGGYTF. The CDR3 DNA is TGTGCCAGCAGCATGACAGGGTTTGGTGGCTACACCTTC.

This clone showed up just once. The V gene is TRBV7-2, the J gene TRBJ1-4; unclear D gene. The CDR3 is made up of 16 amino acids. CDR1 is SGHTA and CDR2 is FQGNSA in the germline V gene. V lost 5 bases to trimming and J lost 6 bases, with 19 bases between them. The CDR3 DNA is TGTGCCAGCAGCCGGAGGACTGGTCTGTACGATGAAAAACTGTTTTTT. Its protein is CASSRRTGLYDEKLFF.

This chain uses TRBV28 with TRBJ2-4, with 7 nucleotides matching TRBD2. This CDR3 has 16 amino acids. CDR1 and CDR2 from the germline V gene are MDHEN and SYDVKM. J was trimmed by 0 bases and V by 6 bases; bases with no gene match: 8. This CDR3 is CASRNGGGLAKNIQYF. The CDR3, as DNA: TGTGCCAGCAGGAATGGGGGGGGTCTAGCCAAAAACATTCAGTACTTC.

The rearrangement links TRBV18 to TRBJ2-7; 7 positions agree with TRBD1. The V gene's germline CDR1 is KGHSH and CDR2 LQKENI. V gave up 2 bases and J gave up 2 bases; unmatched junction bases: 12. The CDR3 consists of 17 residues. The CDR3 protein is CASSPGPGEQGTYEQYF. The DNA for the CDR3 is TGTGCCAGCTCACCAGGCCCCGGGGAACAGGGGACCTACGAGCAGTACTTC. Supplemented by reference TRBV18 and TRBJ2-7, the full variable domain reads NAGVMQNPRHLVRRRGQEARLRCSPMKGHSHVYWYRQLPEEGLKFMVYLQKENIIDESGMPKERFSAEFPKEGPSILRIQQVVRGDSAAYFCASSPGPGEQGTYEQYFGPGTRLTVT.

J is TRBJ2-7 and V is TRBV10-3, with D possibly TRBD1 on 6 matching bases. The CDR3 runs to 13 residues. V lost 6 bases and J 5 bases, leaving 14 bases between the germline ends. Per the germline V gene, CDR1 is ENHRY and CDR2 is SYGVKD. CDR3 nucleotides: TGTGCCATCAGAAAAGGGGGTATCCACGAGCAGTACTTC. Translation: CAIRKGGIHEQYF.

The CDR3 DNA follows: TGTGCCAGCAGCTTTACCAGGATGGGGGCTGCTCTTATAGAAACCTTC. Protein: CASSFTRMGAALIETF. The V call is TRBV7-2, the J call TRBJ1-2; D is possibly TRBD1 (6 bases). The germline V and J ends were trimmed by 3 bases and 14 bases, with 28 bases remaining between them. The germline CDR1 and CDR2 sequences are SGHTA and FQGNSA. The CDR3 is 16 amino acids.

In nucleotides, the CDR3 is TGTGCCAGCAGCCAAGATCCTTTATTCCGGGATCTTGTGCGAGAGACCCAGTACTTC. Amino acid sequence: CASSQDPLFRDLVRETQYF. The rearrangement links TRBV4-2 to TRBJ2-5, with TRBD2 as a possible D gene (5 bases). Germline assignment: CDR1 LGHNA and CDR2 YNFKEQ. Trimming removed 0 bases from V and 4 bases from J, with 24 bases in between. CDR3 length: 19 amino acids.

V and J are TRBV27 and TRBJ1-5, with D possibly being TRBD1 (6 bases). V lost 7 bases and J 6 bases, leaving 13 bases between the germline ends. There are 13 residues in the CDR3. The germline V gene has CDR1 MNHEY and CDR2 SMNVEV (reference sequence). CDR3 nucleotide sequence: TGTGCCAGCACAGGGGCGCCGGGTCAGCCCCAGCATTTT. This gives the protein CASTGAPGQPQHF.

The J gene is TRBJ2-7, the V gene TRBV28, with a tentative D call TRBD1 (5 bases). Germline values: CDR1 MDHEN, CDR2 SYDVKM. This CDR3 is built from 14 residues. The ends were cut back, 4 bases at V and 3 bases at J, with 13 bases in the middle. The CDR3 is CASSSPGHDYEQYF. The DNA for the CDR3 is TGTGCCAGCAGTTCCCCCGGACATGACTACGAGCAGTACTTC.

The rearrangement joins TRBV4-1 to TRBJ2-6; D is possibly TRBD1 (6 bases). The CDR3 is made up of 17 amino acids. Germline V gene lookup returns CDR1 MGHRA and CDR2 YSYEKL. Between the trimmed V and J ends, which lost 4 bases and 2 bases, there was a span of 15 bases. The CDR3 sequence: CASSLGQYSPGANVLTF. DNA for the CDR3: TGCGCCAGCAGCCTAGGACAGTATAGTCCTGGGGCCAACGTCCTGACTTTC.

The CDR3 DNA reads TGTGCCAGCAGTTCTCTCACCCAAGCGGGGCTCTATGGCTACACCTTC. As protein: CASSSLTQAGLYGYTF. This chain links TRBV28 with TRBJ1-2; D is perhaps TRBD1 (5 bases). Trimming pared 4 bases from V and 4 bases from J, leaving 19 bases between. This CDR3 has 16 amino acids. Germline V gene sequence: CDR1 MDHEN, CDR2 SYDVKM.

The chain uses TRBV5-1 and TRBJ2-1; 9 bases agree with TRBD2. The V gene end was trimmed by 6 bases and the J gene end by 7 bases; junction bases not matched to a gene: 11. Germline lookup yields CDR1 SGHRS and CDR2 YFSETQ. This CDR3 spans 15 amino acids. The CDR3 loop reads CASIPVPSGINEQFF. CDR3 nucleotides: TGCGCCAGCATTCCCGTCCCTAGCGGGATTAATGAGCAGTTCTTC.

The chain combines TRBV28 with TRBJ2-5; the D gene is possibly TRBD2 (6 bases). Germline V gives CDR1 MDHEN, CDR2 SYDVKM. Trimming pared 6 bases from V and 5 bases from J, leaving 25 bases between. This CDR3 has 17 amino acids. The DNA for the CDR3 is TGTGCCAGCAGCCGACGACTGGGACTGCCCCTAGGGGAGACCCAGTACTTC. Encoded protein: CASSRRLGLPLGETQYF.

DNA for the CDR3: TGTGCCAGCAGGCGGGACAGGACATACAATGAGCAGTTCTTC. Protein sequence: CASRRDRTYNEQFF. The V and J genes are TRBV6-5 and TRBJ2-1; 8 bases are a match to TRBD1. This CDR3 region has 14 residues. J gave up 4 bases and V 6 bases, and 5 bases lay outside the gene matches. CDR1 and CDR2 (germline): MNHEY, SVGAGI.

V gene TRBV7-2 combines with J gene TRBJ2-5, with 8 bases fitting TRBD2. V lost 5 bases to trimming and J lost 5 bases; unmatched junction nucleotides: 10. This CDR3 contains 15 residues. CDR1 and CDR2 from the germline V gene are SGHTA and FQGNSA. CDR3 sequence reads: CASSRSTSERETQYF. The CDR3 DNA is TGTGCCAGCAGCCGATCGACTAGCGAACGGGAGACCCAGTACTTC.